This is a list of T cell receptor beta chains from one sample in a study of shared clonotypes between healthy human individuals. Data came from immunoSEQ multiplex PCR; TCRdb stores just in-frame clones and leaves some out. The table has around 1.9 million clones, just over 90% seen once. The sample comprised naive CD8+ T cells from PBMCs. These TCRs come from a young man in good health. Some clones in this sample may be carry-over from other donors' samples. Both conserved end residues are part of each CDR3. The D gene is left open where the match is weak. Not all rows give a size; the values are once, few, many and, for expanded clones, a class.

>16|.|TRBD2|TRBV5-1|TRBJ2-3
CASSYRLAGHTDTQYF
TGCGCCAGCAGCTACCGACTAGCGGGACACACAGATACGCAGTATTTT
>15|.|.|TRBV14|TRBJ2-7
CASSETWTDPYEQYF
TGTGCCAGCAGCGAAACCTGGACAGACCCCTACGAGCAGTACTTC
>15|few|.|TRBV15|TRBJ1-1
CATSGAGSGNTEAFF
TGTGCCACCAGCGGGGCAGGGTCGGGAAACACTGAAGCTTTCTTT
>15|.|.|TRBV9|TRBJ2-3
CASSVVRTKQDTQYF
TGTGCCAGCAGCGTAGTCCGGACAAAACAAGATACGCAGTATTTT
>14|.|.|TRBV28|TRBJ2-5
CASSLRRYQETQYF
TGTGCCAGCAGTCTGCGACGGTACCAAGAGACCCAGTACTTC
>13|.|.|TRBV2|TRBJ2-7
CASSGRQTYEQYF
TGTGCCAGCAGCGGACGACAGACCTACGAGCAGTACTTC
>15|.|TRBD1|TRBV5-1|TRBJ2-7
CASSWRTGLNYEQYF
TGCGCCAGCAGCTGGAGGACAGGGCTAAACTACGAGCAGTACTTC
>15|.|.|TRBV10-3|TRBJ2-7
CAISAAGEESYEQYF
TGTGCCATCAGTGCGGCAGGGGAAGAATCCTACGAGCAGTACTTC
>14|.|.|TRBV7-2|TRBJ1-2
CASSLARGGYGYTF
TGTGCCAGCAGCTTAGCAAGGGGCGGGTATGGCTACACCTTC
>13|.|.|TRBV11-2|TRBJ2-5
CASSPHPGETQYF
TGTGCCAGCAGCCCACACCCCGGAGAGACCCAGTACTTC
>14|once|.|TRBV5-1|TRBJ1-1
CASSYRQMNTEAFF
TGCGCCAGCAGCTACCGGCAGATGAACACTGAAGCTTTCTTT
>15|.|TRBD2|TRBV27|TRBJ2-7
CASSPETSASYEQYF
TGTGCCAGCAGTCCAGAGACTAGCGCCTCCTACGAGCAGTACTTC
>16|.|TRBD1|TRBV27|TRBJ2-7
CASSLLRTGESYEQYF
TGTGCCAGCAGTTTATTGCGGACAGGGGAGTCCTACGAGCAGTACTTC
>14|.|TRBD1|TRBV28|TRBJ1-2
CASRGRDRRDGYTF
TGTGCCAGCAGGGGCCGGGACAGAAGAGATGGCTACACCTTC